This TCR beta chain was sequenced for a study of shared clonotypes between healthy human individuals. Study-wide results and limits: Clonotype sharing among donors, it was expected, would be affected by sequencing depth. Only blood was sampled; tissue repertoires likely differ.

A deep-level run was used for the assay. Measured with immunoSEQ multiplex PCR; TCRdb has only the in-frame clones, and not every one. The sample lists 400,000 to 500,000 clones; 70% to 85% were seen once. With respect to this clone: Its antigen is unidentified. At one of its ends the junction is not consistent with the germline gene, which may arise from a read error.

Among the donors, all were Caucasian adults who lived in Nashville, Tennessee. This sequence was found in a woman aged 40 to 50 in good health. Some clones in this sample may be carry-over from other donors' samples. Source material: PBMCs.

The CDR3 DNA reads TGTGCCAGCATCTTAGGGACTAACTACAATGAGCAGTTCTTC. Its translation is CASILGTNYNEQFF. The V and J genes are TRBV7-9 and TRBJ2-1, with TRBD2 identical over 7 bases. Germline V gene sequence: CDR1 SEHNR, CDR2 FQNEAQ (reference sequence). This CDR3 spans 14 amino acids.